The 27 T cell receptor beta chains reported below all come from one sample, sequenced in a study of vaccination and CD4 T cells after COVID-19. Noted treatment: approximately 9-day PBMC culture with coronavirus spike peptide pools or control peptides (ViraFEST assay). Gathering of the CD4+ T cells, from the unexposed donor, took place before the COVID-19 pandemic (2011-2018). The Oncomine TCR Beta short-read assay sequenced DNA from cultured CD4+ T cells. Researchers extracted genomic DNA from CD4+ T cells that had been cultured. TCRdb analysed the PCR reads with MiXCR anew, one entry per CDR3 protein. The sample includes about 11,000 distinct CDR3 sequences, approximately 30% seen only once; the top ten take roughly 21%. No antigen has been identified for these receptors. The sequenced sample consisted of CD4+ T cells from blood, cultured in vitro. These receptors were obtained from a human donor in good health.

In its sample, this clonotype is medium-sized. This rearrangement joins TRBV2 to TRBJ1-6; TRBD1 is a possible D gene (5 bases). Germline loops: CDR1 SNHLY, CDR2 FYNNEI. The CDR3 covers 11 residues. The V gene lost 6 bases and the J gene lost 13 bases, with 10 bases spanning the gap. In nucleotides, the CDR3 is TGTGCCAGCAGAGGGACTACCCCCCTCCACTTT. Its protein is CASRGTTPLHF.

This clonotype has just a few counts. V gene TRBV4-1 combines with J gene TRBJ1-2; TRBD1 matches 7 bases. V lost 3 bases, J lost 5 bases, and 6 bases stayed unmatched. The germline V gene encodes CDR1 MGHRA and CDR2 YSYEKL. The CDR3 is 14 residues long. As DNA, the CDR3 is TGCGCCAGCAGCCACCCGGGACAGCTATATGGCTACACCTTC. Protein: CASSHPGQLYGYTF.

The chain carries TRBV7-9 and TRBJ2-1, with D possibly TRBD2 on 5 matching bases. The CDR3 is 16 residues long. V was cut by 1 base and J by 2 bases, with 12 bases left in between. Germline loops: CDR1 SEHNR, CDR2 FQNEAQ (reference sequence). The CDR3 spells CASSLGVGATYNEQFF. The CDR3, as DNA: TGTGCCAGCAGCTTAGGCGTGGGAGCCACCTACAATGAGCAGTTCTTC.

The gene calls are TRBV6-2 or TRBV6-3 and TRBJ2-7; 12 nucleotides line up with TRBD2. This CDR3 is built from 13 residues. CDR1 is MNHEY, CDR2 SVGEGT, per germline. After removal of 8 bases from V and 13 bases from J, the junction contained 12 bases not matched to a gene. The CDR3 DNA follows: TGTGCCAGCGGACTTAGACTAGCGGGAGCACAATACTTC. It is translated as CASGLRLAGAQYF.

This chain's CDR3 is CASSQLDRGVLYF. The CDR3 nucleotides are TGTGCCAGCAGTCAATTGGACAGGGGAGTTTTGTATTTT. The chain recombines TRBV27 with TRBJ2-3; TRBD1 matches 9 bases. Germline V gene data show CDR1 as MNHEY and CDR2 as SMNVEV (reference sequence). The length of the CDR3 is 13 residues. V lost 5 bases to trimming and J lost 14 bases; unmatched junction nucleotides: 11.

In this sample, this clonotype turned up a few times. This chain connects TRBV7-2 to TRBJ2-5; weak D call: TRBD2 (6 bases). Trimming removed 1 base at V and 5 bases at J, with 17 bases between. The CDR3 totals 16 residues. In germline, CDR1 is SGHTA, CDR2 FQGNSA. In DNA, the CDR3 is TGTGCCAGCAGCTTAGTGCCAGCGGGCCCTGGGGAGACCCAGTACTTC. It translates to CASSLVPAGPGETQYF.

This chain links TRBV20-1 with TRBJ2-1; 13 bases are shared with TRBD2. Germline V gene data show CDR1 as DFQATT and CDR2 as SNEGSKA (reference sequence). The CDR3 has 15 amino acids. Trimming took 0 bases from V and 7 from J; bases not matched to a gene: 3. The CDR3 bases are TGCAGTGCTAGAGACTCACTAGCGGGGGGGAATGAGCAGTTCTTC. Translation: CSARDSLAGGNEQFF.

The genes are TRBV6-2 or TRBV6-3 and TRBJ1-2, with D tentatively TRBD1 (5 bases). The CDR3 loop spans 15 amino acids. The V gene's germline CDR1 is MNHEY and CDR2 SVGEGT. Trimming pared 4 bases from V and 6 bases from J, leaving 18 bases between. The CDR3 DNA reads as TGTGCCAGCAGTTTCCATCTACTCGACAGACATGGCTACACCTTC. This sequence encodes CASSFHLLDRHGYTF.

The chain employs TRBV12-3 or TRBV12-4 and TRBJ1-2; D unclear. The CDR3 covers 15 residues. The V end was cut by 6 bases, the J end by 6 bases, with 20 bases between. The CDR3 region is CASSPSPTTGDGYTF. The CDR3 nucleotides are TGTGCCAGCAGCCCGAGCCCGACCACTGGTGATGGCTACACCTTC.

In its sample, this clonotype was seen a few times. The J gene is TRBJ1-2, the V gene TRBV30; unclear D gene. V was trimmed by 8 bases and J by 5 bases, leaving 9 bases between them. Germline assignment: CDR1 GTSNPN and CDR2 SVGIG (reference sequence). The CDR3 consists of 10 residues. The CDR3 is CAQGGYGYTF. CDR3 in DNA: TGTGCCCAAGGAGGGTATGGCTACACCTTC. Variable domain in full (rest from reference TRBV30 and TRBJ1-2): SQTIHQWPATLVQPVGSPLSLECTVEGTSNPNLYWYRQAAGRGLQLLFYSVGIGQISSEVPQNLSASRPQDRQFILSSKKLLLSDSGFYLCAQGGYGYTFGSGTRLTVV.

This clonotype has more than one count but fewer than ten. The chain links TRBV27 to TRBJ2-7; 9 bases match TRBD1. Germline V gives CDR1 MNHEY, CDR2 SMNVEV (reference sequence). V lost 5 bases, J lost 6 bases, and 8 bases stayed unmatched. The CDR3 runs to 14 residues. In DNA form, the CDR3 reads TGTGCCAGCAGTCCCTTGTCGGACAGGGGCGAGCAGTACTTC. It yields the protein CASSPLSDRGEQYF.

This chain links TRBV24-1 with TRBJ2-5; D perhaps matches TRBD2 (6 bases). CDR3 size: 15 residues. The V end lost 3 bases, the J end lost 4 bases, and 14 bases lay between the germline ends. Germline V gene data show CDR1 as KGHDR and CDR2 as SFDVKD. The CDR3, as DNA: TGTGCCACCAGTGATCCCGGAGGGCCCGGAGAGACCCAGTACTTC. This translates into CATSDPGGPGETQYF.

This chain uses TRBV6-1 with TRBJ2-3; 7 bases line up with TRBD1. Germline CDR1 is MNHNS and CDR2 is SASEGT. V lost 2 bases, J lost 4 bases, and 3 bases stayed unmatched. This CDR3 comprises 14 residues. As DNA, the CDR3 is TGTGCCAGCAGTGAACCCGACAGGGCAGATACGCAGTATTTT. This gives the protein CASSEPDRADTQYF.

This clonotype was recorded a few times. The genes are TRBV19 and TRBJ2-5; D tentatively reads TRBD1 or TRBD2 (7 bases each). CDR3 length: 17 residues. V was shortened by 5 bases and J by 7 bases, with 26 bases between the two germline ends. Germline V CDR1 and CDR2: LNHDA, SQIVND (reference sequence). This CDR3 reads CASSPRGGGSLGGTQYF. CDR3 DNA sequence: TGTGCCAGTAGTCCAAGAGGGGGCGGGAGCCTGGGAGGGACCCAGTACTTC.

The chain uses TRBV27 and TRBJ2-5, with TRBD2 identical over 10 bases. CDR1 is MNHEY, CDR2 SMNVEV, per germline (reference sequence). The CDR3 runs to 14 residues. The trim removed 3 bases at V and 3 bases at J, leaving 1 base unmatched. DNA of the CDR3: TGTGCCAGCAGTTTTGGACTAGCGGAAGAGACCCAGTACTTC. It specifies CASSFGLAEETQYF.

This clonotype has just a few counts. The chain joins TRBV20-1 to TRBJ1-2; weak D call: TRBD1 (5 bases). Per the germline V gene, CDR1 is DFQATT and CDR2 is SNEGSKA (reference sequence). The CDR3 is made up of 14 amino acids. The V gene lost 4 bases and the J gene lost 0 bases, with 12 bases spanning the gap. Here the CDR3 reads CSATPDTSNYGYTF. CDR3 DNA: TGCAGTGCTACCCCGGACACGTCTAACTATGGCTACACCTTC.

This chain joins TRBV7-9 and TRBJ2-7; the match to TRBD2 covers 11 bases. The CDR3 length is 16 residues. V trimming: 1 base; J trimming: 3 bases; junction bases outside the gene matches: 5. The germline CDR1 and CDR2 sequences are SEHNR and FQNEAQ (reference sequence). CDR3 amino acids: CASSLDGTSGLYEQYF. CDR3 sequence (DNA): TGTGCCAGCAGCTTAGATGGGACTAGCGGACTCTACGAGCAGTACTTC. The full variable domain, completed using reference TRBV7-9 and TRBJ2-7, is DTGVSQNPRHKITKRGQNVTFRCDPISEHNRLYWYRQTLGQGPEFLTYFQNEAQLEKSRLLSDRFSAERPKGSFSTLEIQRTEQGDSAMYLCASSLDGTSGLYEQYFGPGTRLTVT.

This clonotype was observed a handful of times. The rearrangement links TRBV4-1 to TRBJ2-7, with TRBD2 as a possible D gene (6 bases). The germline gives CDR1 MGHRA, CDR2 YSYEKL. The CDR3 totals 15 residues. Trimming shortened V by 4 bases and J by 3 bases, and 16 bases separated the two germline ends. The CDR3 DNA reads TGCGCCAGCAGCCCAGAATGGGGGGAGTACTACGAGCAGTACTTC. Amino acids: CASSPEWGEYYEQYF.

The chain links TRBV28 to TRBJ1-2; D is undetermined. V was clipped by 7 bases and J by 8 bases, with 20 bases between them. Germline loops: CDR1 MDHEN, CDR2 SYDVKM. The CDR3 loop spans 14 amino acids. CDR3 nucleotides: TGTGCCAGCACCACTCTCCTTACCGTCCCGGGCTACACCTTC. As protein: CASTTLLTVPGYTF.

This clonotype was recorded a few times. V gene TRBV6-5 combines with J gene TRBJ2-1; TRBD1 matches at 7 bases. The J segment lost 7 bases and the V segment lost 4 bases, leaving 13 bases of the junction unmatched. Looked up from germline, CDR1 is MNHEY and CDR2 is SVGAGI. The CDR3 totals 16 residues. CDR3 nucleotides: TGTGCCAGCAGTTCTCAAAGACAGGGCGAAGGGAATGAGCAGTTCTTC. Translating gives CASSSQRQGEGNEQFF.

This clonotype has a handful of counts. V and J are TRBV6-5 and TRBJ2-3; no clear D gene. The CDR3 covers 11 residues. Germline V lookup: CDR1 MNHEY, CDR2 SVGAGI. The V end lost 4 bases, the J end lost 14 bases, and 13 bases lay between the germline ends. The DNA of the CDR3 is TGTGCCAGCAGTTCCTCTCAGGCGGTGTATTTT. Translated, it gives CASSSSQAVYF.

This rearrangement joins TRBV7-9 to TRBJ2-3; D unclear. The CDR3 consists of 14 residues. V lost 3 bases and J lost 2, with 9 bases in between. Germline assignment: CDR1 SEHNR and CDR2 FQNEAQ (reference sequence). The CDR3 spells CASSLGEFTDTQYF. The CDR3 coding sequence is TGTGCCAGCAGCTTGGGCGAGTTCACAGATACGCAGTATTTT.

This clonotype occurred a few times. This chain links TRBV5-4 with TRBJ1-6; 12 bases line up with TRBD1. CDR1 SGHNT and CDR2 YYREEE come from the germline V gene (reference sequence). CDR3 size: 15 residues. V lost 2 bases, J lost 9 bases, and 3 bases stayed unmatched. In DNA, the CDR3 is TGTGCCAGCAGCTTACCGGGACAGGGGGCTTCACCCCTCCACTTT. Its translation: CASSLPGQGASPLHF.

A single count supports this clonotype. The rearrangement links TRBV19 to TRBJ2-6, with D uncertain. CDR3 length equals 15 residues. The germline V gene encodes CDR1 LNHDA and CDR2 SQIVND (reference sequence). Trimming took off 8 bases at V and 0 bases at J, with 11 bases between the two ends. CDR3: CASSRPGSGANVLTF. CDR3 in DNA: TGTGCCAGTTCAAGACCGGGCTCTGGGGCCAACGTCCTGACTTTC.

This chain joins TRBV20-1 and TRBJ2-1; D is unclear. Germline assignment: CDR1 DFQATT and CDR2 SNEGSKA (reference sequence). Trimming pared 2 bases from V and 8 bases from J, leaving 10 bases between. This CDR3 is 12 amino acids long. The CDR3 is CSARRVWDEQFF. The CDR3, as DNA: TGCAGTGCTAGAAGGGTATGGGATGAGCAGTTCTTC.

The J gene is TRBJ2-7, the V gene TRBV28; tentative D call: TRBD1 (6 bases). This CDR3 region has 15 residues. The V gene lost 5 bases and the J gene lost 0 bases, with 14 bases spanning the gap. Germline CDR1 reads MDHEN; CDR2 reads SYDVKM. This CDR3 reads CASSNRDTPSYEQYF. CDR3 coding DNA: TGTGCCAGCAGTAACCGGGACACCCCCTCCTACGAGCAGTACTTC.

The chain joins TRBV7-8 to TRBJ1-1; D unresolved. The CDR3 runs 15 residues. V lost 10 bases and J lost 1, with 19 bases in between. Germline CDR1 is SGHVS and CDR2 is FQNEAQ. This CDR3 reads CATRFRRSSNTEAFF. The CDR3 region has the DNA TGTGCCACCCGCTTTAGGCGGAGTTCGAACACTGAAGCTTTCTTT.